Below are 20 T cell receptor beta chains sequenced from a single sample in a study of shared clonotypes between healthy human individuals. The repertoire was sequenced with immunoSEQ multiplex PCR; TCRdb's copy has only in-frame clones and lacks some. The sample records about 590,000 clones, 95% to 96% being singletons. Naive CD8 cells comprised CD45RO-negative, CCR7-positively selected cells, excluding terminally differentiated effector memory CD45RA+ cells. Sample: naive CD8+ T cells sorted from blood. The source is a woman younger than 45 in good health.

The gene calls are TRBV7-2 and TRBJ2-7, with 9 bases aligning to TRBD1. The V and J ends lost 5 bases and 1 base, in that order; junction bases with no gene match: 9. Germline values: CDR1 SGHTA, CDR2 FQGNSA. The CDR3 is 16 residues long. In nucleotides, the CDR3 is TGTGCCAGCAGCCCAACAGGGGGCTCTATTTCCTACGAGCAGTACTTC. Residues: CASSPTGGSISYEQYF.

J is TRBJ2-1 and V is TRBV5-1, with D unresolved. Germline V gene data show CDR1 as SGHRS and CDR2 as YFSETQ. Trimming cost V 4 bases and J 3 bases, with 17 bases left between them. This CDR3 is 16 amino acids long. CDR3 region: CASSLPRWRSYNEQFF. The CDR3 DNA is TGCGCCAGCAGCCTGCCTAGGTGGCGGAGCTACAATGAGCAGTTCTTC.

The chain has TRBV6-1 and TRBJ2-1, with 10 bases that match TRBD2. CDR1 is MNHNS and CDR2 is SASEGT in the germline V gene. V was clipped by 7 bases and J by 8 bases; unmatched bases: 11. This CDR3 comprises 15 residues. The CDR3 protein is CASNRPASGSYEQFF. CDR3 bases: TGTGCCAGCAACCGACCGGCTAGCGGGAGCTATGAGCAGTTCTTC.

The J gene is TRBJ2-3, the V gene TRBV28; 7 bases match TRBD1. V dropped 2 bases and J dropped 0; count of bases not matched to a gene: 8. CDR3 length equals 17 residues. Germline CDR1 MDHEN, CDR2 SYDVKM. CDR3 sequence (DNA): TGTGCCAGCAGTTTAGACGACAGGGAAGAAAGCACAGATACGCAGTATTTT. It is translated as CASSLDDREESTDTQYF.

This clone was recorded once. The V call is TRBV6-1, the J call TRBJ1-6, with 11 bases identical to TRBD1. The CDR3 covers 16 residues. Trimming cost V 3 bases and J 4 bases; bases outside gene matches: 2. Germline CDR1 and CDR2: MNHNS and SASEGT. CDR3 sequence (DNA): TGTGCCAGCAGTGAGGGGACAGGGGGGTATAATTCACCCCTCCACTTT. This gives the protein CASSEGTGGYNSPLHF.

This CDR3 reads CASEGLAPLEQYF. CDR3 nucleotides: TGTGCCAGCGAAGGACTAGCCCCCCTCGAGCAGTACTTC. The rearrangement joins TRBV7-9 to TRBJ2-5, with TRBD2 identical over 8 bases. Gene TRBJ2-7 matches the end of the DNA better, so the J call may be wrong. The CDR3 has 13 amino acids. Germline CDR1 reads SEHNR; CDR2 reads FQNEAQ (reference sequence).

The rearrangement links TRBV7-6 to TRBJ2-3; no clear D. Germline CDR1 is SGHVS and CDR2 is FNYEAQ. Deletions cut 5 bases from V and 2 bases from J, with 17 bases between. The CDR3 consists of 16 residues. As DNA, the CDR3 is TGTGCCAGCAGCGCGACGGCCGAACGACCCACAGATACGCAGTATTTT. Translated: CASSATAERPTDTQYF. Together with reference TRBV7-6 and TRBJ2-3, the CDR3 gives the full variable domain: GAGVSQSPRYKVTKRGQDVALRCDPISGHVSLYWYRQALGQGPEFLTYFNYEAQQDKSGLPNDRFSAERPEGSISTLTIQRTEQRDSAMYRCASSATAERPTDTQYFGPGTRLTVL.

CDR3 DNA sequence: TGTGCCAGCAGCAAAGAGCAAGGGGACGCGTTCTTC. It yields the protein CASSKEQGDAFF. V is TRBV21-1 and J is TRBJ2-1. TRBV21-1 has pseudogene status. This CDR3 is 12 amino acids long.

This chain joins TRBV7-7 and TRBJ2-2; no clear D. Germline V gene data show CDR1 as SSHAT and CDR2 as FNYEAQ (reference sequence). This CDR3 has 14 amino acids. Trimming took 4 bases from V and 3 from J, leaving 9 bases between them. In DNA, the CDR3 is TGTGCCAGCAGCTACAAGGCTGACACCGGGGAGCTGTTTTTT. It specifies CASSYKADTGELFF.

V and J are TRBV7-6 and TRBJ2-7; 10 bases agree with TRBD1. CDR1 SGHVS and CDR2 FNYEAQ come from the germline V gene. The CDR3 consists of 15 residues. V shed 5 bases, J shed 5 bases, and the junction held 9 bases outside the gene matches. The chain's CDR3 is CASSPRTGGTNEQYF. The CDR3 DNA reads TGTGCCAGCAGCCCGAGGACAGGGGGTACGAACGAGCAGTACTTC.

For the CDR3, the DNA is TGTGCCAGCAGCATACAGGGGCAGGGTAATGAAAAACTGTTTTTT. Its translation: CASSIQGQGNEKLFF. The rearrangement joins TRBV7-9 to TRBJ1-4; 7 bases line up with TRBD1. Germline assignment: CDR1 SEHNR and CDR2 FQNEAQ (reference sequence). The CDR3 totals 15 residues. Losses at the gene ends were 5 bases for V and 4 bases for J; bases not matched to a gene: 7.

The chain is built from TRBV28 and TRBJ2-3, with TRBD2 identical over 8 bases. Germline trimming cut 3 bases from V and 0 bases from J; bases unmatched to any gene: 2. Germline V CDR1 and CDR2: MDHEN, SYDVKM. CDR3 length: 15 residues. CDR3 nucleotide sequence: TGTGCCAGCAGTTTTAGCGGGAAGAGCACAGATACGCAGTATTTT. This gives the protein CASSFSGKSTDTQYF.

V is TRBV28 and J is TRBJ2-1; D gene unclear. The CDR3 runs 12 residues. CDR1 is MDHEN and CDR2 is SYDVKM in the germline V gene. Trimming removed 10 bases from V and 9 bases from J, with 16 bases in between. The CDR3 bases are TGTGCCACCCCGGGCCCGACGGGTGAGCAGTTCTTC. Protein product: CATPGPTGEQFF.

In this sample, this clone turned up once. The CDR3 region has the DNA TGTGCCACCAGACGGGCGGGAAAACAGCCCCAGCATTTT. Translated: CATRRAGKQPQHF. The chain uses TRBV15 and TRBJ1-5; no definite D call. V shed 6 bases and J shed 7 bases, with 13 bases lying between them. The germline gives CDR1 LNHNV, CDR2 YYDKDF (reference sequence). This CDR3 contains 13 residues.

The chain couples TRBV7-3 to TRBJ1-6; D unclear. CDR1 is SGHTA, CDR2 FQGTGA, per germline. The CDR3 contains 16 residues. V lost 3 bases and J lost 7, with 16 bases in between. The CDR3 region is CASSLANLIRNSPLHF. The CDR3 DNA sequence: TGTGCCAGCAGCTTGGCGAACCTGATCCGCAATTCACCCCTCCACTTT. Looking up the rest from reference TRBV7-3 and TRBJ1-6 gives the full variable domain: GAGVSQTPSNKVTEKGKYVELRCDPISGHTALYWYRQSLGQGPEFLIYFQGTGAADDSGLPNDRFFAVRPEGSVSTLKIQRTERGDSAVYLCASSLANLIRNSPLHFGNGTRLTVT.

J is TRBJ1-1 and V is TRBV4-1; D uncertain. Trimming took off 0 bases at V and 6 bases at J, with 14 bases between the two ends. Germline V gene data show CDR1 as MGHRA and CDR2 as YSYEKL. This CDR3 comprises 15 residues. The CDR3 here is CASSQDQFRRPEAFF. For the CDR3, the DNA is TGCGCCAGCAGCCAAGATCAGTTTCGAAGGCCTGAAGCTTTCTTT.

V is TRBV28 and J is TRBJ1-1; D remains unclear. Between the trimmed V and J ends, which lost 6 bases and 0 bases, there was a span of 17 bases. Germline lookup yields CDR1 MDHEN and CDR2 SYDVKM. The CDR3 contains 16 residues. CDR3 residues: CASSSHYVSMNTEAFF. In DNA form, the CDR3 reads TGTGCCAGCAGCTCCCATTACGTGTCGATGAACACTGAAGCTTTCTTT.

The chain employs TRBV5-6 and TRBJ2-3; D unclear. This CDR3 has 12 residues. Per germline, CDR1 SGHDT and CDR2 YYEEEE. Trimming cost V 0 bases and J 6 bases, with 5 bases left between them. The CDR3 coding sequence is TGTGCCAGCAGCTTGGAGAGGGATACGCAGTATTTT. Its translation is CASSLERDTQYF.

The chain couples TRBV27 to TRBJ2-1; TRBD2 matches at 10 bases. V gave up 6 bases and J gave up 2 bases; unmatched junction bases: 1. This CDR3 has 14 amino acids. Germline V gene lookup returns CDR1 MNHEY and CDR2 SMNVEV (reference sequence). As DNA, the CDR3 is TGTGCCAGCAGCGGACTAGCGGCCTACAATGAGCAGTTCTTC. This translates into CASSGLAAYNEQFF.

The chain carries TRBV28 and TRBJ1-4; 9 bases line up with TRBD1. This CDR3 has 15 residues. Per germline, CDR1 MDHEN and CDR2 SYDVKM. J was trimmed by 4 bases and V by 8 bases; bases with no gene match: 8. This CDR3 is CASRHGTGFNEKLFF. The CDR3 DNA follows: TGTGCCAGCCGCCACGGGACAGGGTTTAATGAAAAACTGTTTTTT. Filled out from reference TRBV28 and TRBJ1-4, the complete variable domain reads DVKVTQSSRYLVKRTGEKVFLECVQDMDHENMFWYRQDPGLGLRLIYFSYDVKMKEKGDIPEGYSVSREKKERFSLILESASTNQTSMYLCASRHGTGFNEKLFFGSGTQLSVL.